These 23 T cell receptor beta chains were all obtained from the same sample, sequenced in a study of blood T cells in healthy people across ages. The authors ran a second PCR of roughly 6 to 12 cycles using a sample-barcoded 5' primer and a J-beta primer mix. TCRdb redid the calling of the 5' RACE reads with MiXCR, one entry per CDR3 protein. The sample has hundreds of thousands of distinct CDR3 sequences; about 48% are singletons. The sequenced sample was blood. The receptors here all came from a man at least 80 years old in good health.

This clonotype appeared a few times. The chain carries TRBV29-1 and TRBJ2-7; D gene uncertain. In germline, CDR1 is SQVTM, CDR2 ANQGSEA. The V gene lost 7 bases and the J gene lost 2 bases, with 15 bases spanning the gap. The CDR3 sequence is 13 residues long. The CDR3 DNA reads TGCAGCGCCGGAGAGAGCCCTCCCTACGAGCAGTACTTC. Protein: CSAGESPPYEQYF.

This chain joins TRBV7-6 and TRBJ1-4; a weak D match, TRBD1 (6 bases). The CDR3 is 16 residues long. V lost 3 bases, J lost 3 bases, and 14 bases lay in between. The germline gives CDR1 SGHVS, CDR2 FNYEAQ. CDR3 in amino acids: CASSLGAGASNEKLFF. CDR3 coding DNA: TGTGCCAGCAGCTTGGGGGCGGGGGCGTCTAATGAAAAACTGTTTTTT.

The rearrangement uses TRBV28 and TRBJ2-1, with TRBD2 matching over 16 bases. The CDR3 runs to 17 residues. V lost 4 bases and J lost 2; bases outside the gene matches: 2. Germline CDR1 is MDHEN and CDR2 is SYDVKM. This CDR3 is CASSSGTSGRAYNEQFF. The CDR3 nucleotides read TGTGCCAGCAGTTCCGGGACTAGCGGGAGGGCCTACAATGAGCAGTTCTTC.

This clonotype appeared a few times. The rearrangement joins TRBV6-2 or TRBV6-3 to TRBJ2-7; no firm D call. This CDR3 region has 12 residues. The V and J ends lost 5 bases and 4 bases respectively, with 9 bases between them. From germline, CDR1 is MNHEY and CDR2 SVGEGT. CDR3 sequence (DNA): TGTGCCAGCAGTGACGTGGCGTACGAGCAGTACTTC. Translating gives CASSDVAYEQYF.

The chain joins TRBV24-1 to TRBJ2-5, with TRBD1 matching 10 bases. The CDR3 extends over 14 amino acids. The germline gives CDR1 KGHDR, CDR2 SFDVKD. V was clipped by 3 bases and J by 5 bases; unmatched bases: 2. For the CDR3, the DNA is TGTGCCACCAGTGATGACAGGGGGCCGGAGACCCAGTACTTC. This translates into CATSDDRGPETQYF.

This chain uses TRBV7-9 with TRBJ1-2; 11 nucleotides match TRBD1. Germline V gene data show CDR1 as SEHNR and CDR2 as FQNEAQ (reference sequence). The J segment lost 2 bases and the V segment lost 5 bases, leaving 7 bases of the junction unmatched. The CDR3 spans 16 residues. The chain's CDR3 is CASSQLRDRGNYGYTF. The CDR3 nucleotides read TGTGCCAGCAGCCAACTAAGGGACAGGGGGAACTATGGCTACACCTTC.

This clonotype was observed a handful of times. The gene calls are TRBV4-2 and TRBJ2-1; 10 bases fit TRBD2. Trimming cost V 6 bases and J 7 bases; bases outside gene matches: 9. Germline V gene sequence: CDR1 LGHNA, CDR2 YNFKEQ. CDR3 length: 15 amino acids. CDR3 residues: CASRPGLAVENEQFF. The CDR3 DNA reads as TGTGCCAGCAGGCCTGGACTAGCGGTCGAGAATGAGCAGTTCTTC.

The V gene is TRBV11-2, the J gene TRBJ2-1; 11 nucleotides match TRBD2. The DNA end is more similar to TRBJ2-7, so the J call may be wrong. Looked up from germline, CDR1 is SGHAT and CDR2 is FQNNGV. The CDR3 runs 16 residues. Here the CDR3 DNA reads TGTGCCAGCAGCTTTCAGGGGACTAGCGGTTACAATGAGCAGTACTTC. It specifies CASSFQGTSGYNEQYF.

This clonotype was recorded a few times. The rearrangement uses TRBV7-9 and TRBJ2-5; D ambiguous. CDR1 is SEHNR, CDR2 FQNEAQ, per germline (reference sequence). V lost 7 bases to trimming and J lost 5 bases, with 8 bases between them. This CDR3 is built from 11 residues. CDR3 in amino acids: CASTRTETQYF. CDR3 DNA sequence: TGTGCCAGCACCCGCACGGAGACCCAGTACTTC.

The V and J genes are TRBV5-1 and TRBJ1-2; 7 bases are a match to TRBD1. V was pared by 4 bases and J by 0 bases, with 12 bases of the junction left unmatched. Germline V gene sequence: CDR1 SGHRS, CDR2 YFSETQ. The CDR3 runs 17 residues. The DNA of the CDR3 is TGCGCCAGCAGCCCCAGGGGGTTGACAGAAACTAACTATGGCTACACCTTC. Protein product: CASSPRGLTETNYGYTF.

The rearrangement joins TRBV27 to TRBJ2-3; D possibly corresponds to TRBD1 (5 bases). V was trimmed by 3 bases and J by 0 bases, leaving 13 bases between them. There are 16 residues in the CDR3. From germline, CDR1 is MNHEY and CDR2 SMNVEV (reference sequence). CDR3 sequence reads: CASSFKWGRSTDTQYF. CDR3 bases: TGTGCCAGCAGTTTCAAGTGGGGCAGAAGCACAGATACGCAGTATTTT.

J is TRBJ2-5 and V is TRBV9; TRBD1 aligns across 7 bases. V trimming: 1 base; J trimming: 2 bases; junction bases outside the gene matches: 5. The CDR3 has 15 amino acids. Germline loops: CDR1 SGDLS, CDR2 YYNGEE. This CDR3 is CASSVNRGRQETQYF. Written as DNA, the CDR3 is TGTGCCAGCAGCGTAAACAGGGGCAGGCAAGAGACCCAGTACTTC.

This clonotype has only a few counts. The CDR3 loop is CASSPTYGDSYNEQFF. The CDR3 coding sequence is TGCGCCAGCAGCCCGACTTATGGCGACTCCTACAATGAGCAGTTCTTC. The chain links TRBV5-1 to TRBJ2-1, with D unclear. Trimming shortened V by 4 bases and J by 0 bases, and 14 bases separated the two germline ends. Germline-derived CDR1 and CDR2 are SGHRS and YFSETQ. The CDR3 extends over 16 amino acids.

This clonotype was seen once. The chain is built from TRBV28 and TRBJ1-1; D unresolved. Trimming took off 5 bases at V and 5 bases at J, with 18 bases between the two ends. This CDR3 spans 15 amino acids. Germline V CDR1 and CDR2: MDHEN, SYDVKM. The CDR3 loop is CASSVVRPLRTEAFF. CDR3 DNA: TGTGCCAGCAGTGTCGTGAGACCCTTGAGGACTGAAGCTTTCTTT.

This sequence joins TRBV20-1 and TRBJ2-1; D call uncertain. This CDR3 region has 14 residues. The V gene's germline CDR1 is DFQATT and CDR2 SNEGSKA (reference sequence). V lost 5 bases and J lost 7, with 18 bases in between. The chain's CDR3 is CSAPTLSGLNEQFF. CDR3 coding DNA: TGCAGTGCTCCCACACTCTCTGGCTTGAATGAGCAGTTCTTC.

CDR3 protein: CASSPGGIRSYEQYF. The CDR3 nucleotides are TGTGCCAGCTCACCGGGGGGCATCCGCTCCTACGAGCAGTACTTC. The genes are TRBV18 and TRBJ2-7; D tentatively fits TRBD1 or TRBD2 (6 bases each). This CDR3 spans 15 amino acids. Trimming took off 3 bases at V and 0 bases at J, with 12 bases between the two ends. The germline V gene has CDR1 KGHSH and CDR2 LQKENI.

This clonotype has more than one count but fewer than ten. V is TRBV6-2 or TRBV6-3 and J is TRBJ2-4; possible D gene TRBD2, 6 bases. This CDR3 region has 13 residues. Germline CDR1 reads MNHEY; CDR2 reads SVGEGT. Trimming left V 5 bases short and J 8 bases short, with 13 bases between. The CDR3 DNA reads TGTGCCAGCAGTAGGTCCTGGGAGGACATTCAGTACTTC. This translates into CASSRSWEDIQYF.

This clonotype was counted only a few times. The chain recombines TRBV4-1 with TRBJ2-3; possible D gene TRBD2, 5 bases. Germline V lookup: CDR1 MGHRA, CDR2 YSYEKL. Between the trimmed V and J ends, which lost 1 base and 0 bases, there was a span of 8 bases. The CDR3 is 15 residues long. The CDR3 DNA is TGCGCCAGCAGCCAAGGAGCGGTGAGCACAGATACGCAGTATTTT. Translated: CASSQGAVSTDTQYF.

This clonotype was seen a few times. The CDR3: CSAEPFSAGKNIQYF. The CDR3 bases are TGCAGTGCGGAACCCTTTAGCGCCGGCAAAAACATTCAGTACTTC. This chain links TRBV20-1 with TRBJ2-4, with a possible D match to TRBD2 (5 bases). The CDR3 consists of 15 residues. Trimming shortened V by 6 bases and J by 3 bases, and 18 bases separated the two germline ends. CDR1 and CDR2 from the germline V gene are DFQATT and SNEGSKA (reference sequence).

The gene calls are TRBV12-3 or TRBV12-4 and TRBJ2-5; TRBD2 aligns across 9 bases. The CDR3 has 19 residues. V was pared by 0 bases and J by 1 base, with 12 bases of the junction left unmatched. For the CDR3, the DNA is TGTGCCAGCAGTTTAGCGCTAAGGGGGCTAGCGGGGTTCCAAGAGACCCAGTACTTC. Translation gives CASSLALRGLAGFQETQYF.

The rearrangement joins TRBV18 to TRBJ2-6, with D possibly being TRBD2 (5 bases). This CDR3 comprises 17 residues. Trimming took 3 bases from V and 5 from J, leaving 17 bases between them. CDR1 KGHSH and CDR2 LQKENI come from the germline V gene. DNA of the CDR3: TGTGCCAGCTCACCGAACCCCGTTCGGGATAGGGCCAACGTCCTGACTTTC. The encoded protein is CASSPNPVRDRANVLTF.

This clonotype was found a few times. This chain connects TRBV5-1 to TRBJ2-1; D may match TRBD1 or TRBD2 (5 bases each). The V and J ends lost 1 base and 5 bases respectively, with 13 bases between them. The germline V gene has CDR1 SGHRS and CDR2 YFSETQ. The CDR3 sequence is 15 residues long. CDR3 loop: CASSLNLGPHNEQFF. CDR3 in DNA: TGCGCCAGCAGCTTGAACCTGGGACCCCACAATGAGCAGTTCTTC.

V is TRBV6-6 and J is TRBJ2-5, with D maybe TRBD2 (5 bases). V lost 4 bases and J 0 bases, leaving 12 bases between the germline ends. CDR1 MNHNY and CDR2 SVGAGI come from the germline V gene (reference sequence). The CDR3 contains 15 residues. The CDR3 loop reads CASSCPVGDQETQYF. The CDR3, as DNA: TGTGCCAGCAGTTGCCCAGTGGGAGACCAAGAGACCCAGTACTTC.